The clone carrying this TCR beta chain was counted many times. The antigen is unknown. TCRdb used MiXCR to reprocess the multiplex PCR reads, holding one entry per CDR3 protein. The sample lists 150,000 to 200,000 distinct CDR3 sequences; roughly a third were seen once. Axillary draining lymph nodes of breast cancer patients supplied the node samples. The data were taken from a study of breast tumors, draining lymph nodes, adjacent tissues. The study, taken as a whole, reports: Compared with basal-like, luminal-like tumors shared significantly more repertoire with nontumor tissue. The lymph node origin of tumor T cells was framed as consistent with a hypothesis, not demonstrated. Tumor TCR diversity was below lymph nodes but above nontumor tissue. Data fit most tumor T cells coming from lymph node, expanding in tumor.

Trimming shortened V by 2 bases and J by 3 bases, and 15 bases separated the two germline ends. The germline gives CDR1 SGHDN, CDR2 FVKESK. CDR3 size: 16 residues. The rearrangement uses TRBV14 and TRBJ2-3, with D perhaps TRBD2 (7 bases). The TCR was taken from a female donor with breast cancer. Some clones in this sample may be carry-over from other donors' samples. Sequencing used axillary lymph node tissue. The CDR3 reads CASSQIGGGLTDTQYF. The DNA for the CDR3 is TGTGCCAGCAGCCAAATTGGGGGGGGGCTTACAGATACGCAGTATTTT.